The rows below give T cell receptor beta chains drawn from one sample of a study of blood T cell repertoires in COVID-19. Profiled with immunoSEQ multiplex PCR; TCRdb holds only in-frame clones, not every one. The data contain 300,000 or so clones, approximately 90% of them singletons. Source material: peripheral blood. These receptor sequences come from a woman in her thirties or forties with acute or convalescent COVID-19. Both conserved end residues are part of each CDR3. A D gene is named only where the DNA matches it firmly. Clone size is shown for a subset of rows, as once, few, many or a class of expanded clone.

clone_size,d_call,v_call,j_call,cdr3_nt,cdr3_aa
once,TRBD2,TRBV19,TRBJ2-5,TGTGCCAGTAGTATATATGGGGGACTAGGGGTTGAGACCCAGTACTTC,CASSIYGGLGVETQYF
-,TRBD2,TRBV24-1,TRBJ2-3,TGTGCCACCGGGGGGGAACTAGCGGGGGGCAGAGATACGCAGTATTTT,CATGGELAGGRDTQYF
-,-,TRBV12-3/TRBV12-4,TRBJ1-1,TGTGCCAGCAGCGGGAGGGTGGAAACTGAAGCTTTCTTT,CASSGRVETEAFF
-,TRBD1,TRBV27,TRBJ1-4,TGTGCCAGCAGTTCTAATTTTCCGTGGGACAGTCAAAAAAAACTGTTTTTT,CASSSNFPWDSQKKLFF
-,TRBD1,TRBV18,TRBJ1-1,TGTGCCAGCTCGCTCCGGGACAGGTCCCCCACTGAAGCTTTCTTT,CASSLRDRSPTEAFF
-,TRBD1,TRBV7-8,TRBJ2-5,TGTGCCAGCAGCTCCACCTGGCTACAGGGGTTGGCGGAGACCCAGTACTTC,CASSSTWLQGLAETQYF
-,-,TRBV11-1,TRBJ2-5,TGTGCCAGCACCTCCCGGAATGCGGCAGAGACCCAGTACTTC,CASTSRNAAETQYF
-,TRBD2,TRBV5-1,TRBJ2-1,TGCGCCAGCAGCTTGACTCGCGGACTAGCGGGGTTCAATGAGCAGTTCTTC,CASSLTRGLAGFNEQFF
-,TRBD1,TRBV3-1/TRBV3-2,TRBJ1-2,TGTGCCAGCAGCCAGGGACAGGGTCCCTATGGCTACACCTTC,CASSQGQGPYGYTF
-,TRBD1,TRBV19,TRBJ1-5,TGTGCCAGTAGTACGCTACCGACAGGGAAAAGACGGCAGCCCCAGCATTTT,CASSTLPTGKRRQPQHF
-,-,TRBV9,TRBJ1-6,TGTGCCAGCAGCGCCCAGCGGGGTCAGGCACCCCTCCACTTT,CASSAQRGQAPLHF
-,-,TRBV5-1,TRBJ1-2,TGCGCCAGCAGCCCCCATCGGGGTAACTATGGCTACACCTTC,CASSPHRGNYGYTF
-,TRBD1,TRBV11-3,TRBJ1-2,TGTGCCAGCAGCTTATGGCAGGGGGCTTTCATGGGCGGAAGCTATGGCTACACCTTC,CASSLWQGAFMGGSYGYTF
-,TRBD1,TRBV6-5,TRBJ1-1,TGTGCCAGCACCGACAGGGTAGCCACTGAAGCTTTCTTT,CASTDRVATEAFF
-,TRBD1,TRBV14,TRBJ1-2,TGTGCCAGCAGCCAATCCGGGACAGGGGGCTTCTATGGCTACACCTTC,CASSQSGTGGFYGYTF
-,-,TRBV4-1,TRBJ1-1,TGCGCCAGCAGCCAAGATTCGGGGGACGGAGGGGACCTCCGACCCGGGGCTTTCTTT,CASSQDSGDGGDLRPGAFF
-,-,TRBV25-1,TRBJ2-3,TGTGCCAGCAGTGAATTGGGGGGAAGTACAGATACGCAGTATTTT,CASSELGGSTDTQYF
-,TRBD1,TRBV11-2,TRBJ1-1,TGTGCCAGCAGCGGCCAGGGGGGCACTGAAGCTTTCTTT,CASSGQGGTEAFF
-,-,TRBV7-3,TRBJ1-1,TGTGCCAGCAGCTTAGGGAAGGGGATCACTGAAGCTTTCTTT,CASSLGKGITEAFF
few,TRBD1,TRBV7-8,TRBJ1-2,TGTGCCAGCAGCCCAGGGGGACCGCTATATGGCTACACCTTC,CASSPGGPLYGYTF
-,-,TRBV5-1,TRBJ1-1,TGCGCCAGCAGCTTGGTTCGCGCAGGCACTGAAGCTTTCTTT,CASSLVRAGTEAFF
few,TRBD2,TRBV13,TRBJ2-1,TGTGCCAGCAGCTTAAGCGGGGGGGGAAACAATGAGCAGTTCTTC,CASSLSGGGNNEQFF
-,TRBD2,TRBV30,TRBJ2-4,TGTGCCTGGGCGACTAGCGGGGGAAACATTCAGTACTTC,CAWATSGGNIQYF
-,-,TRBV12-1,TRBJ1-5,TGTGCCACTCCCGGGACAGGGAACAATCAGCCCCAGCATTTT,CATPGTGNNQPQHF
-,-,TRBV6-2/TRBV6-3,TRBJ2-1,TGTGCCAGCAGTTATGCCGACAGGTACAATGAGCAGTTCTTC,CASSYADRYNEQFF
-,-,TRBV6-1,TRBJ2-3,TGTGCCAGCAGTGAAGGGGTTGGGGCAGGGTCGGATACGCAGTATTTT,CASSEGVGAGSDTQYF
-,-,TRBV20-1,TRBJ1-1,TGCAGTGCTAGAGACCCGACAGAAGCTTTCTTT,CSARDPTEAFF
-,TRBD1,TRBV6-1,TRBJ1-2,TGTGCCAGCAGTGAAGCGTTAGGGACAGCCTATGGCTACACCTTC,CASSEALGTAYGYTF
-,-,TRBV24-1,TRBJ2-3,TGTGCCACCAGTGATTTCCAACAGAGCACAGATACGCAGTATTTT,CATSDFQQSTDTQYF
-,TRBD1,TRBV12-5,TRBJ1-1,TGTGCTAGTGGTTTGCCCCCAGGGGGCCTGAACACTGAAGCTTTCTTT,CASGLPPGGLNTEAFF
-,-,TRBV7-9,TRBJ1-1,TGTGCCAGCAGCTTAGCGAAGGGGACTGAAGCTTTCTTT,CASSLAKGTEAFF
once,TRBD1,TRBV7-3,TRBJ2-4,TGTGCCAGCAGCTTGGGACAGGGGGACATTCAGTACTTC,CASSLGQGDIQYF
-,-,TRBV13,TRBJ1-3,TGTGCCAGCAGCTTAGATACAGGACACTTCTCTGGAAACACCATATATTTT,CASSLDTGHFSGNTIYF
-,-,TRBV12-3/TRBV12-4,TRBJ2-1,TGTGCCAGCAGCACTACAGGGCAGGGTGAGCAGTTCTTC,CASSTTGQGEQFF
-,-,TRBV10-3,TRBJ2-6,TGTGCCGTGCCCAGGGGAGCCGACTCTGGGGCCAACGTCCTGACTTTC,CAVPRGADSGANVLTF
-,TRBD1,TRBV6-1,TRBJ1-6,TGTGCCAGCAGTGATCTGTTCAGGGACAGCACTAATTCACCCCTCCACTTT,CASSDLFRDSTNSPLHF
-,TRBD2,TRBV10-2,TRBJ2-2,TGCGCCAGCAGACCCCCGGGACTAGCGACCGGGGAGCTGTTTTTT,CASRPPGLATGELFF
-,TRBD1,TRBV19,TRBJ1-5,TGTGCCAGTATCTCCGGGACAGGGCTCAATCAGCCCCAGCATTTT,CASISGTGLNQPQHF
-,-,TRBV4-1,TRBJ1-1,TGCGCCAGCAGCCAAGAGACAGAGCGTTTGAACACTGAAGCTTTCTTT,CASSQETERLNTEAFF
-,TRBD1,TRBV4-1,TRBJ1-2,TGCGCCAGCAGCCAAGATCCCTCCCGACAGGGGGCGCCTGAGGGCTACACCTTC,CASSQDPSRQGAPEGYTF
few,TRBD1,TRBV19,TRBJ1-1,TGTGCCAGTAGTATACAGGGGGCGCGCATTGAAGCTTTCTTT,CASSIQGARIEAFF
-,TRBD1,TRBV7-8,TRBJ1-1,TGTGCCAGCAGCAGACAGGGACAGGGGAACACTGAAGCTTTCTTT,CASSRQGQGNTEAFF
-,-,TRBV24-1,TRBJ1-2,TGTGCCACCAGTGATGTCTCACTTCAGGGTGGCTACACCTTC,CATSDVSLQGGYTF
-,-,TRBV5-1,TRBJ1-2,TGCGCCAGCAGCTTCGGGGAGCGGGGGGTCTATGGCTACACCTTC,CASSFGERGVYGYTF
-,TRBD1,TRBV5-6,TRBJ1-1,TGTGCCAGCAGCCGAACCATAGACAGGGACCGTCTGGAGGCTTTCTTT,CASSRTIDRDRLEAFF
-,-,TRBV20-1,TRBJ1-6,TGCAGTGCGAGTGGCAGGCCCGACTCACCCCTCCACTTT,CSASGRPDSPLHF
-,-,TRBV21-1,TRBJ2-3,TGTGCCAGCAGCAAAGACACAGGCACAGATACGCAGTATTTT,CASSKDTGTDTQYF
-,TRBD1,TRBV9,TRBJ1-1,TGTGCCAGCAGGCCGACTGGACAGGGGGCAATGAACACTGAAGCTTTCTTT,CASRPTGQGAMNTEAFF
-,TRBD1,TRBV6-6,TRBJ1-6,TGTGCCAGCAGTTGGAAGGCAGGGGGAAGTAATTCACCCCTCCACTTT,CASSWKAGGSNSPLHF
once,TRBD1,TRBV11-2,TRBJ1-4,TGTGCCAGCAGCTTAGGGGACAGGGGGCGAGAAAAACTGTTTTTT,CASSLGDRGREKLFF
-,-,TRBV5-6,TRBJ2-1,TGTGCCAGCAGCAGGCGGGGCCTTGACAATGAGCAGTTCTTC,CASSRRGLDNEQFF
-,TRBD1,TRBV11-2,TRBJ1-2,TGTGCCACGAAACAGGGGCAGGAGGTTGGCTACACCTTC,CATKQGQEVGYTF
-,-,TRBV6-1,TRBJ1-2,TGTGCCAGCAGTGAAGGGGCATTCCCCTCCTATGGCTACACCTTC,CASSEGAFPSYGYTF